This T cell receptor (beta chain) was sequenced during a study of control samples from healthy donors and cancer patients. The V gene lost 6 bases and the J gene lost 2 bases, with 8 bases spanning the gap. The CDR3 is 12 amino acids. Method: immunoSEQ multiplex PCR; TCRdb's copy keeps in-frame clones and lacks some. The table records fewer than 200,000 clones, roughly 95% of them present only once. Material: blood. The sequence was collected from a woman aged 60 to 75 in good health. V gene TRBV12-3 or TRBV12-4 combines with J gene TRBJ2-7, with no clear D. The CDR3 loop reads CASSYRTYEQYF. The DNA of the CDR3 is TGTGCCAGCAGCTACCGGACCTACGAGCAGTACTTC.